Below, one T cell receptor beta chain is given with its context. The germline V gene has CDR1 DFQATT and CDR2 SNEGSKA (reference sequence). Trimming shortened V by 3 bases and J by 1 base, and 15 bases separated the two germline ends. The CDR3 runs to 15 residues. This entry comes from a study of blood T cell repertoires in COVID-19. Turning to the study itself: The study drew acute and convalescent COVID-19 samples from the United States, Italy and Spain.

Clones were sequenced by immunoSEQ multiplex PCR, and TCRdb holds only the in-frame ones, with some missing. The sample yields approximately 240,000 clones, roughly four fifths seen once. The clonotype comes from a woman in her twenties or thirties who had recovered from COVID-19. Material: peripheral blood. The chain employs TRBV20-1 and TRBJ2-5; D may be TRBD2 (5 bases). The DNA for the CDR3 is TGCAGTGCTAGTGCCCCTGGACTGGTCCAAGAGACCCAGTACTTC. The encoded protein is CSASAPGLVQETQYF.